Sequencing of this T cell receptor beta chain was carried out in a study of shared clonotypes between healthy human individuals. Study-level findings and limits: Only blood was sampled, and tissue TCR repertoires likely differ from blood ones. It was expected that sequencing depth would affect clonotype sharing among donors.

To note about this clone: Its antigen is not known.

The authors split each subset's genomic DNA evenly across several immunoSEQ plates. In the authors' workflow: ImmunoSEQ output held junction-only sequences without quality scores, so filtering differed. Using immunoSEQ multiplex PCR, the repertoire was profiled, and TCRdb retains in-frame clones only, with some absent. V, J and clone size were drawn from that table, and D and trimming were deduced from the DNA. The table records around 510,000 clones, around 80% of them present only once. This clonotype was obtained from a woman aged 40 to 55 in good health. Some clones in this sample may be carry-over from other donors' samples. Sequencing was performed on PBMCs.

CDR3 loop: CASSLDSFTDTQYF. CDR3 nucleotide sequence: TGCGCCAGCAGCTTGGATTCCTTCACAGATACGCAGTATTTT. This sequence joins TRBV5-1 and TRBJ2-3; no definite D call. In germline, CDR1 is SGHRS, CDR2 YFSETQ. The CDR3 runs 14 residues. Trimming pared 0 bases from V and 2 bases from J, leaving 7 bases between.